The 32 T cell receptor beta chains presented below share a single source sample, sequenced in a study of blood T cell repertoires in COVID-19. The repertoire was sequenced with immunoSEQ multiplex PCR; TCRdb's copy has only in-frame clones and lacks some. The sample consists of over 200,000 clones, 88% of them appearing once. Input material: PBMCs or T cells enriched from blood (not recorded which). The receptors come from a woman in her twenties or thirties who had been exposed to COVID-19.

This clone has a handful of counts. The chain employs TRBV30 and TRBJ1-3; 8 bases fit TRBD1. Looked up from germline, CDR1 is GTSNPN and CDR2 is SVGIG (reference sequence). V lost 1 base to trimming and J lost 2 bases; unmatched junction nucleotides: 7. The CDR3 has 16 residues. CDR3 bases: TGTGCCTGGAGTGGAGACATACAGGGGGCTGGAAACACCATATATTTT. Amino acids: CAWSGDIQGAGNTIYF.

The chain is built from TRBV24-1 and TRBJ1-4, with TRBD1 as a possible D gene (6 bases). The V and J ends lost 5 bases and 3 bases respectively, with 24 bases between them. There are 19 residues in the CDR3. Germline V gene data show CDR1 as KGHDR and CDR2 as SFDVKD. CDR3 loop: CATSASTTQGKVANEKLFF. DNA of the CDR3: TGTGCCACCAGTGCCTCGACTACACAGGGAAAGGTGGCTAATGAAAAACTGTTTTTT.

This clone is a singleton in its sample. CDR3 DNA sequence: TGTGCCAGCAGTTCCGACCGCGGGAGGGAGGTC. As protein: CASSSDRGREV. The V and J genes are TRBV28 and TRBJ2-7; 9 positions agree with TRBD2. The CDR3 runs 11 residues. Germline values: CDR1 MDHEN, CDR2 SYDVKM.

A note on this clone: The sample carries other DNA sequences with the same CDR3. The V and J genes are TRBV5-4 and TRBJ1-3; D uncertain. Germline V gene lookup returns CDR1 SGHNT and CDR2 YYREEE (reference sequence). Trimming shortened V by 2 bases and J by 1 base, and 4 bases separated the two germline ends. The CDR3 is 13 residues long. In nucleotides, the CDR3 is TGTGCCAGCAGCTTCAGATCTGGAAACACCATATATTTT. This translates into CASSFRSGNTIYF.

The chain uses TRBV30 and TRBJ2-7; D is possibly TRBD1 (6 bases). CDR3 length: 14 residues. The ends were cut back, 5 bases at V and 0 bases at J, with 14 bases in the middle. The germline V gene has CDR1 GTSNPN and CDR2 SVGIG (reference sequence). The CDR3 DNA sequence: TGTGCCTGGGTCGACGGACAGTTCTCCTACGAGCAGTACTTC. It is translated as CAWVDGQFSYEQYF.

This chain uses TRBV27 with TRBJ1-2, with TRBD1 matching 10 bases. J lost 4 bases, V lost 3 bases, and 14 bases had no gene match. In germline, CDR1 is MNHEY, CDR2 SMNVEV (reference sequence). This CDR3 region has 18 residues. The CDR3 coding sequence is TGTGCCAGCAGTTTGTCGGGACAGGGGATAAGGGACGGCTATGGCTACACCTTC. It encodes CASSLSGQGIRDGYGYTF.

V gene TRBV15 combines with J gene TRBJ2-7, with D tentatively TRBD2 (6 bases). Trimming pared 0 bases from V and 6 bases from J, leaving 12 bases between. Germline CDR1 is LNHNV and CDR2 is YYDKDF (reference sequence). This CDR3 comprises 14 residues. For the CDR3, the DNA is TGTGCCACCAGCAGAGATCGGGCTAGCGCCGAGCAGTACTTC. This translates into CATSRDRASAEQYF.

The chain combines TRBV15 with TRBJ1-2; D not certain. This CDR3 spans 15 amino acids. Trimming stripped 0 bases from V and 8 bases from J, with 16 bases between. Germline lookup yields CDR1 LNHNV and CDR2 YYDKDF (reference sequence). The CDR3 region is CATSRDLRAGEGYTF. Here the CDR3 DNA reads TGTGCCACCAGCAGAGATCTGAGGGCCGGGGAGGGCTACACCTTC.

V gene TRBV9 combines with J gene TRBJ2-7; 10 bases align to TRBD2. Germline-derived CDR1 and CDR2 are SGDLS and YYNGEE. This CDR3 has 15 residues. V shed 0 bases, J shed 6 bases, and the junction held 6 bases outside the gene matches. The CDR3 DNA follows: TGTGCCAGCAGCGTAGGCGGGACTAGCGAGGGCGAGCAGTACTTC. The encoded protein is CASSVGGTSEGEQYF.

The chain is built from TRBV5-1 and TRBJ1-6; the D gene is possibly TRBD1 (5 bases). The CDR3 spans 15 residues. The germline CDR1 and CDR2 sequences are SGHRS and YFSETQ. V was pared by 0 bases and J by 7 bases, with 11 bases between. The CDR3 sequence: CASSLEGAPNSPLHF. DNA for the CDR3: TGCGCCAGCAGCTTGGAAGGGGCGCCAAATTCACCCCTCCACTTT.

The chain employs TRBV5-1 and TRBJ2-1, with 8 bases fitting TRBD2. Germline assignment: CDR1 SGHRS and CDR2 YFSETQ. This CDR3 spans 17 amino acids. Unmatched junction bases numbered 21, after V lost 0 bases and J lost 16 bases. The CDR3 coding sequence is TGCGCCAGCAGCTTGGCGGGGGGGGGAGGGCCTTACGGATCCCCTTTCTTC. It specifies CASSLAGGGGPYGSPFF.

The chain uses TRBV7-9 and TRBJ1-1; no definite D call. This CDR3 is 15 amino acids long. Germline V gene data show CDR1 as SEHNR and CDR2 as FQNEAQ (reference sequence). V lost 3 bases, J lost 1 base, and 12 bases lay in between. The CDR3 sequence: CASSFWRQANTEAFF. The CDR3 region has the DNA TGTGCCAGCAGCTTTTGGCGGCAAGCGAACACTGAAGCTTTCTTT.

This chain links TRBV3-1 (or the pseudogene TRBV3-2) with TRBJ1-1; 11 nucleotides agree with TRBD1. The CDR3 runs to 15 residues. The V gene end was trimmed by 3 bases and the J gene end by 6 bases; junction bases not matched to a gene: 6. Germline V lookup: CDR1 LGHDT, CDR2 YNNKEL (reference sequence). The CDR3 here is CASSQRTGGLAEAFF. The CDR3 region has the DNA TGTGCCAGCAGCCAGAGGACAGGGGGCTTAGCTGAAGCTTTCTTT.

J is TRBJ1-1 and V is TRBV29-1; TRBD1 matches 8 bases. The ends lost 5 bases at V and 6 bases at J; junction bases unmatched: 8. This CDR3 contains 13 residues. Germline CDR1 is SQVTM and CDR2 is ANQGSEA. The CDR3 loop reads CSVRGQGASEAFF. Here the CDR3 DNA reads TGCAGCGTTCGAGGGCAGGGGGCCTCTGAAGCTTTCTTT.

The CDR3 DNA sequence: TGCGCCAGCAGCTTGACAGGGCTCTCTGGAAACACCATATATTTT. The encoded protein is CASSLTGLSGNTIYF. This chain joins TRBV5-1 and TRBJ1-3, with a possible D match to TRBD1 (6 bases). Germline V lookup: CDR1 SGHRS, CDR2 YFSETQ. This CDR3 contains 15 residues. V was shortened by 1 base and J by 0 bases, with 8 bases between the two germline ends.

The chain is built from TRBV6-1 and TRBJ2-2, with TRBD2 identical over 9 bases. The CDR3 loop spans 15 amino acids. Germline CDR1 and CDR2: MNHNS and SASEGT. V was clipped by 2 bases and J by 4 bases; unmatched bases: 2. The CDR3 sequence: CASSELAGSTGELFF. CDR3 nucleotides: TGTGCCAGCAGTGAACTAGCGGGAAGCACCGGGGAGCTGTTTTTT.

This chain joins TRBV3-1 (or the pseudogene TRBV3-2) and TRBJ1-1, with D unresolved. V gave up 1 base and J gave up 4 bases, with 10 bases separating them. Germline assignment: CDR1 LGHDT and CDR2 YNNKEL (reference sequence). This CDR3 comprises 14 residues. The CDR3 reads CASSQVEGFTEAFF. CDR3 DNA sequence: TGTGCCAGCAGCCAAGTAGAGGGTTTCACTGAAGCTTTCTTT.

The chain has TRBV6-5 and TRBJ1-2; perhaps TRBD1 as D (6 bases). Trimming pared 5 bases from V and 5 bases from J, leaving 15 bases between. Germline CDR1 MNHEY, CDR2 SVGAGI. This CDR3 has 14 residues. The DNA for the CDR3 is TGTGCCAGCAGTCCCGGTGGGGGCCCGTATGGCTACACCTTC. Translation: CASSPGGGPYGYTF.

The chain has TRBV6-5 and TRBJ2-1; D not resolved. This CDR3 is 12 amino acids long. Between the trimmed V and J ends, which lost 7 bases and 4 bases, there was a span of 8 bases. The germline CDR1 and CDR2 sequences are MNHEY and SVGAGI. The CDR3 loop is CASTIAYNEQFF. The DNA of the CDR3 is TGTGCCAGCACCATAGCATACAATGAGCAGTTCTTC.

The chain joins TRBV9 to TRBJ2-1; 9 bases fit TRBD2. The CDR3 sequence is 15 residues long. CDR1 is SGDLS, CDR2 YYNGEE, per germline. The V and J ends lost 4 bases and 7 bases, in that order; junction bases with no gene match: 9. CDR3 bases: TGTGCCAGCAGCCTCTTCGGGCGGGAGGGAAATGAGCAGTTCTTC. This gives the protein CASSLFGREGNEQFF.

This chain links TRBV4-1 with TRBJ2-2; 10 bases align to TRBD2. V lost 2 bases and J lost 7; bases outside the gene matches: 13. The CDR3 has 18 amino acids. Germline loops: CDR1 MGHRA, CDR2 YSYEKL. CDR3 coding DNA: TGCGCCAGCAGCCAACTCGGCCTAGCGGGAGAAAGGGGCGGGGAGCTGTTTTTT. Amino acid sequence: CASSQLGLAGERGGELFF.

V gene TRBV12-3 or TRBV12-4 combines with J gene TRBJ2-4; 7 bases fit TRBD2. The CDR3 is 13 amino acids. Trimming at V came to 6 bases and at J to 7 bases, leaving 6 bases not matched to a gene. CDR3 bases: TGTGCCAGCAGCCCTACCGGGGGGAACATTCAGTACTTC. As protein: CASSPTGGNIQYF.

A few counts support this clone. The chain uses TRBV4-2 and TRBJ2-7, with TRBD1 matching 10 bases. This CDR3 is built from 16 residues. V gave up 1 base and J gave up 5 bases; unmatched junction bases: 8. CDR1 is LGHNA and CDR2 is YNFKEQ in the germline V gene. The DNA for the CDR3 is TGTGCCAGCAGCCAAGGTCGGGACAGGGGAAGGAACGAGCAGTACTTC. Amino acids: CASSQGRDRGRNEQYF.

The chain combines TRBV5-1 with TRBJ2-1; 7 positions match TRBD2. Germline CDR1 reads SGHRS; CDR2 reads YFSETQ. Germline trimming cut 0 bases from V and 4 bases from J; bases unmatched to any gene: 10. The CDR3 extends over 17 amino acids. The CDR3 loop reads CASSLARASGDYNEQFF. The DNA of the CDR3 is TGCGCCAGCAGCTTGGCCAGGGCTAGCGGTGATTACAATGAGCAGTTCTTC.

The chain links TRBV29-1 to TRBJ1-2; 11 bases line up with TRBD1. V lost 5 bases, J lost 4 bases, and 6 bases stayed unmatched. From germline, CDR1 is SQVTM and CDR2 ANQGSEA. The CDR3 length is 14 residues. The CDR3 bases are TGCAGCGTTACCCCCGGGACAGGGGGCTATGGCTACACCTTC. Its protein product is CSVTPGTGGYGYTF.

This clone was found once. The V call is TRBV27, the J call TRBJ2-7; 7 nucleotides line up with TRBD1. J lost 3 bases, V lost 5 bases, and 10 bases had no gene match. The CDR3 is made up of 15 amino acids. Germline CDR1 is MNHEY and CDR2 is SMNVEV (reference sequence). DNA of the CDR3: TGTGCCAGCAGTCCAGACGACAGGGCCATCTACGAGCAGTACTTC. Residues: CASSPDDRAIYEQYF.

V usage is TRBV7-9 and J usage is TRBJ2-5; tentatively, D is TRBD1 (5 bases). V was shortened by 5 bases and J by 6 bases, with 22 bases between the two germline ends. CDR1 is SEHNR, CDR2 FQNEAQ, per germline (reference sequence). The CDR3 totals 16 residues. CDR3 sequence (DNA): TGTGCCAGCAGCCCGGGCCCGGCAGGGTTTGTAAAGACCCAGTACTTC. Translating gives CASSPGPAGFVKTQYF. The variable domain in full, completed from reference TRBV7-9 and TRBJ2-5, reads DTGVSQNPRHKITKRGQNVTFRCDPISEHNRLYWYRQTLGQGPEFLTYFQNEAQLEKSRLLSDRFSAERPKGSFSTLEIQRTEQGDSAMYLCASSPGPAGFVKTQYFGPGTRLLVL.

The chain combines TRBV3-1 (or the pseudogene TRBV3-2) with TRBJ1-2; 10 bases map to TRBD1. With 3 bases clipped from V and 5 bases from J, the junction kept 6 bases outside the gene matches. The CDR3 loop spans 15 amino acids. Germline CDR1 and CDR2: LGHDT and YNNKEL (reference sequence). The chain's CDR3 is CASSQGDRGRYGYTF. The CDR3 bases are TGTGCCAGCAGCCAGGGTGACAGGGGGCGGTATGGCTACACCTTC.

CDR3 DNA: TGTGCCTGGAGGCTAAAGGGGCGAACGATGAACACTGAAGCTTTCTTT. Protein product: CAWRLKGRTMNTEAFF. The gene calls are TRBV30 and TRBJ1-1, with TRBD1 as a possible D gene (5 bases). The CDR3 length is 16 residues. Germline CDR1 is GTSNPN and CDR2 is SVGIG (reference sequence). V lost 3 bases and J 0 bases, leaving 17 bases between the germline ends.

This chain joins TRBV19 and TRBJ1-1, with D possibly TRBD1 on 5 matching bases. V dropped 0 bases and J dropped 1 base, with 9 bases sitting between them. Germline CDR1 LNHDA, CDR2 SQIVND (reference sequence). This CDR3 comprises 15 residues. The CDR3: CASSIDPTGNTEAFF. In DNA, the CDR3 is TGTGCCAGTAGTATAGATCCTACAGGGAACACTGAAGCTTTCTTT.

J is TRBJ2-7 and V is TRBV16, with a tentative D call TRBD1 (6 bases). V dropped 4 bases and J dropped 1 base, with 11 bases sitting between them. Germline CDR1 KGHSY, CDR2 FQNENV. The CDR3 covers 14 residues. The CDR3 spells CASSPPGASYEQYF. As DNA, the CDR3 is TGTGCCAGCAGCCCACCAGGGGCGTCCTACGAGCAGTACTTC.

V is TRBV15 and J is TRBJ2-3, with D maybe TRBD1 (6 bases). Germline V gives CDR1 LNHNV, CDR2 YYDKDF (reference sequence). The CDR3 runs 14 residues. Trimming removed 0 bases from V and 9 bases from J, with 13 bases in between. CDR3 sequence: CATSRDPSGDTQYF. In DNA form, the CDR3 reads TGTGCCACCAGCAGAGATCCCTCAGGGGACACGCAGTATTTT.